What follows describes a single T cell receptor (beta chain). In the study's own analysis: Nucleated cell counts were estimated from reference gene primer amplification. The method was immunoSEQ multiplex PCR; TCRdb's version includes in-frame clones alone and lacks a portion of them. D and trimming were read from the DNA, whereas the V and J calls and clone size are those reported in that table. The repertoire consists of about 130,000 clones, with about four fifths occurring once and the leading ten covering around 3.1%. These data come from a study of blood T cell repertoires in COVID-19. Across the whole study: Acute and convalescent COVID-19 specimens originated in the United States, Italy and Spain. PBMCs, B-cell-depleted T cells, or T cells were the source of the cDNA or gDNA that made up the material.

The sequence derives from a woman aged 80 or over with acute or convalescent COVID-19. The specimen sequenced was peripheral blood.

The CDR3 protein is CASSPYGAGEETQYF. The CDR3 DNA follows: TGTGCCAGCAGTCCCTATGGGGCAGGGGAAGAGACCCAGTACTTC. The chain combines TRBV6-5 with TRBJ2-5; D might be TRBD1 (6 bases). The CDR3 has 15 residues. Germline V gene lookup returns CDR1 MNHEY and CDR2 SVGAGI. The V end was cut by 5 bases, the J end by 3 bases, with 16 bases between.